The following is a T cell receptor beta chain sequence with its context. This sample was included in a study of blood T cell repertoires in COVID-19. Study-wide background: Samples taken during acute and convalescent COVID-19 were collected in the United States, Italy and Spain. The cDNA or gDNA used as material had been derived from T cells, B-cell-depleted T cells, or PBMCs.

In the authors' methods: It was from reference gene primer amplification that nucleated cell counts were estimated. The repertoire was sequenced with immunoSEQ multiplex PCR; TCRdb's copy has only in-frame clones and lacks some. The V and J calls and clone size were taken over from that table, and D and trimming were inferred from the DNA. The data contain some 9,000 clones, about 86% of them seen just once; the ten biggest clones take up 7% to 10%. The CDR3 is 13 amino acids. V was pared by 6 bases and J by 7 bases, with 5 bases of the junction left unmatched. Germline V gene sequence: CDR1 MNHEY, CDR2 SVGAGI.

Input material: peripheral blood. The chain links TRBV6-5 to TRBJ2-2; 7 nucleotides align to TRBD1. This clonotype originated in a human donor in a cohort sampled during active COVID-19. The CDR3 loop is CASRQGLVGELFF. CDR3 DNA sequence: TGTGCCAGCAGACAGGGGCTTGTCGGGGAGCTGTTTTTT.